These T cell receptor beta chains were read from a single sample in a study of technical replicates of blood from a few donors. Repertoires were generated with immunoSEQ multiplex PCR, while TCRdb's copy carries only in-frame clones and drops some. Here the sample spans more than 65,000 clones, about 94% being singletons. The sequenced sample was T cells isolated from PBMCs. The source is a human donor in good health. The CDR3 runs from the conserved cysteine through the conserved F or W. D genes are given only for firm matches. Part of the rows lack a size; the others show once, few, many or a class for expanded clones.

d_gene: -; abundance: once; j_gene: TRBJ2-1; v_gene: TRBV28; CDR3aa: CASIGGYNEQFF; CDR3nt: TGTGCCAGCATAGGCGGGTACAATGAGCAGTTCTTC
d_gene: -; abundance: -; j_gene: TRBJ2-1; v_gene: TRBV10-3; CDR3aa: CAISGMNEQFF; CDR3nt: TGTGCCATCTCCGGGATGAATGAGCAGTTCTTC
d_gene: TRBD1; abundance: -; j_gene: TRBJ1-5; v_gene: TRBV5-5; CDR3aa: CASEDRVWNGNQPQHF; CDR3nt: TGTGCCAGCGAGGACAGGGTATGGAACGGCAATCAGCCCCAGCATTTT
d_gene: -; abundance: -; j_gene: TRBJ2-7; v_gene: TRBV7-2; CDR3aa: CASSLIQYEQYF; CDR3nt: TGTGCCAGCAGCTTAATTCAATACGAGCAGTACTTC
d_gene: TRBD1; abundance: -; j_gene: TRBJ2-7; v_gene: TRBV9; CDR3aa: CASSAGTGGVEQYF; CDR3nt: TGTGCCAGCAGCGCCGGGACAGGGGGCGTCGAGCAGTACTTC
d_gene: -; abundance: -; j_gene: TRBJ2-7; v_gene: TRBV6-5; CDR3aa: CASSYSRSTREQYF; CDR3nt: TGTGCCAGCAGTTACTCGAGGTCAACGCGGGAGCAGTACTTC
d_gene: -; abundance: -; j_gene: TRBJ1-1; v_gene: TRBV12-5; CDR3aa: CASGPGWTENTEAFF; CDR3nt: TGTGCTAGTGGTCCCGGGTGGACAGAGAACACTGAAGCTTTCTTT
d_gene: TRBD1; abundance: -; j_gene: TRBJ1-2; v_gene: TRBV13; CDR3aa: CASSLAGQAYGYTF; CDR3nt: TGTGCCAGCAGCTTAGCCGGACAGGCCTATGGCTACACCTTC
d_gene: TRBD1; abundance: -; j_gene: TRBJ2-3; v_gene: TRBV7-9; CDR3aa: CASSPDLRDRRSDTQYF; CDR3nt: TGTGCCAGCAGCCCGGACCTCCGGGACAGGAGGTCAGATACGCAGTATTTT
d_gene: -; abundance: -; j_gene: TRBJ2-7; v_gene: TRBV7-8; CDR3aa: CASSLRELLYYEQYF; CDR3nt: TGTGCCAGCAGCTTACGGGAGCTTCTCTACTACGAGCAGTACTTC
d_gene: -; abundance: -; j_gene: TRBJ2-2; v_gene: TRBV6-5; CDR3aa: CASSYPTRVGTGELFF; CDR3nt: TGTGCCAGCAGTTACCCTACCAGGGTAGGAACCGGGGAGCTGTTTTTT
d_gene: TRBD1; abundance: -; j_gene: TRBJ1-2; v_gene: TRBV19; CDR3aa: CASSTRHQTGTNYGYTF; CDR3nt: TGTGCCAGTAGTACCCGTCACCAGACAGGGACCAACTATGGCTACACCTTC
d_gene: TRBD1; abundance: -; j_gene: TRBJ2-7; v_gene: TRBV18; CDR3aa: CASSPMTGVINEQYF; CDR3nt: TGTGCCAGCTCACCGATGACAGGGGTTATCAACGAGCAGTACTTC
d_gene: -; abundance: -; j_gene: TRBJ2-1; v_gene: TRBV20-1; CDR3aa: CSASGLDEQFF; CDR3nt: TGCAGTGCTAGTGGTCTAGATGAGCAGTTCTTC
d_gene: -; abundance: -; j_gene: TRBJ2-2; v_gene: TRBV7-3; CDR3aa: CASSSTRSGTGELFF; CDR3nt: TGTGCCAGCAGCTCCACCCGGTCGGGCACCGGGGAGCTGTTTTTT
d_gene: -; abundance: -; j_gene: TRBJ2-3; v_gene: TRBV18; CDR3aa: CASSSSTDTQYF; CDR3nt: TGTGCCAGCTCTTCAAGCACAGATACGCAGTATTTT
d_gene: -; abundance: -; j_gene: TRBJ2-2; v_gene: TRBV18; CDR3aa: CASPSGTGELFF; CDR3nt: TGTGCCAGCCCGTCAGGCACCGGGGAGCTGTTTTTT
d_gene: -; abundance: -; j_gene: TRBJ2-7; v_gene: TRBV29-1; CDR3aa: CSVGGSGSYEQYF; CDR3nt: TGCAGCGTTGGAGGTAGCGGTTCCTACGAGCAGTACTTC
d_gene: -; abundance: once; j_gene: TRBJ2-6; v_gene: TRBV5-1; CDR3aa: CASSLSGAGANVLTF; CDR3nt: TGCGCCAGCAGCTTATCAGGGGCTGGGGCCAACGTCCTGACTTTC
d_gene: -; abundance: -; j_gene: TRBJ2-3; v_gene: TRBV6-5; CDR3aa: CASSLLAAGDTQYF; CDR3nt: TGTGCCAGCAGCCTCCTAGCAGCTGGAGATACGCAGTATTTT
d_gene: TRBD2; abundance: -; j_gene: TRBJ2-3; v_gene: TRBV29-1; CDR3aa: CSLTSGGTTDTQYF; CDR3nt: TGCAGCTTGACTAGCGGGGGGACCACAGATACGCAGTATTTT
d_gene: TRBD1; abundance: once; j_gene: TRBJ1-5; v_gene: TRBV28; CDR3aa: CASRSQGADQPQHF; CDR3nt: TGTGCCAGCAGATCACAGGGGGCCGATCAGCCCCAGCATTTT
d_gene: TRBD1; abundance: -; j_gene: TRBJ1-1; v_gene: TRBV11-2; CDR3aa: CASKNVRGRNTEAFF; CDR3nt: TGTGCCAGCAAAAACGTCAGGGGGAGGAACACTGAAGCTTTCTTT
d_gene: -; abundance: -; j_gene: TRBJ1-1; v_gene: TRBV9; CDR3aa: CASSVGRANTEAFF; CDR3nt: TGTGCCAGCAGCGTGGGCAGGGCGAACACTGAAGCTTTCTTT
d_gene: TRBD1; abundance: -; j_gene: TRBJ2-1; v_gene: TRBV19; CDR3aa: CASISTGGSSEQFF; CDR3nt: TGTGCCAGTATTTCCACAGGGGGCTCTTCTGAGCAGTTCTTC
d_gene: TRBD1; abundance: -; j_gene: TRBJ2-6; v_gene: TRBV10-3; CDR3aa: CAIPGTGTGGSGANVLTF; CDR3nt: TGTGCCATCCCCGGGACCGGGACAGGGGGCTCTGGGGCCAACGTCCTGACTTTC
d_gene: -; abundance: once; j_gene: TRBJ2-1; v_gene: TRBV4-1; CDR3aa: CASSQEYLDYNEQFF; CDR3nt: TGCGCCAGCAGCCAAGAATACCTAGATTACAATGAGCAGTTCTTC
d_gene: TRBD2; abundance: -; j_gene: TRBJ2-1; v_gene: TRBV5-1; CDR3aa: CASSLAKETSGRRNEQFF; CDR3nt: TGCGCCAGCAGCTTGGCCAAGGAAACTAGCGGGAGAAGGAATGAGCAGTTCTTC
d_gene: -; abundance: -; j_gene: TRBJ2-7; v_gene: TRBV10-3; CDR3aa: CAISEAGLSYEQYF; CDR3nt: TGTGCCATCAGCGAAGCGGGTCTCTCCTACGAGCAGTACTTC
d_gene: -; abundance: -; j_gene: TRBJ1-1; v_gene: TRBV10-3; CDR3aa: CATRQDKNTEAFF; CDR3nt: TGTGCCACCCGCCAGGACAAGAACACTGAAGCTTTCTTT